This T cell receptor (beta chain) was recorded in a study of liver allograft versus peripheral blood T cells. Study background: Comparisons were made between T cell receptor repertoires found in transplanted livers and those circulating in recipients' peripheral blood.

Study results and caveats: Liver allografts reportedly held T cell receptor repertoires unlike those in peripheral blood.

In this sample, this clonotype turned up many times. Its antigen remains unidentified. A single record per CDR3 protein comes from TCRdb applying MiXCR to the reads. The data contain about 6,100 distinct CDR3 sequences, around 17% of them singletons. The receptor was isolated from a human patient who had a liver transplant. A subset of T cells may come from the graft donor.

CDR3: CASSARVAGDTEAFF. The CDR3, as DNA: TGTGCCAGCAGCGCACGGGTGGCGGGTGACACTGAAGCTTTCTTT. This chain joins TRBV5-4 and TRBJ1-1; D not certain. The CDR3 contains 15 residues. Trimming took 4 bases from V and 3 from J, leaving 16 bases between them. Germline V gene data show CDR1 as SGHNT and CDR2 as YYREEE (reference sequence). The whole variable domain, remainder taken from reference TRBV5-4 and TRBJ1-1, is ETGVTQSPTHLIKTRGQQVTLRCSSQSGHNTVSWYQQALGQGPQFIFQYYREEENGRGNFPPRFSGLQFPNYSSELNVNALELDDSALYLCASSARVAGDTEAFFGQGTRLTVV.